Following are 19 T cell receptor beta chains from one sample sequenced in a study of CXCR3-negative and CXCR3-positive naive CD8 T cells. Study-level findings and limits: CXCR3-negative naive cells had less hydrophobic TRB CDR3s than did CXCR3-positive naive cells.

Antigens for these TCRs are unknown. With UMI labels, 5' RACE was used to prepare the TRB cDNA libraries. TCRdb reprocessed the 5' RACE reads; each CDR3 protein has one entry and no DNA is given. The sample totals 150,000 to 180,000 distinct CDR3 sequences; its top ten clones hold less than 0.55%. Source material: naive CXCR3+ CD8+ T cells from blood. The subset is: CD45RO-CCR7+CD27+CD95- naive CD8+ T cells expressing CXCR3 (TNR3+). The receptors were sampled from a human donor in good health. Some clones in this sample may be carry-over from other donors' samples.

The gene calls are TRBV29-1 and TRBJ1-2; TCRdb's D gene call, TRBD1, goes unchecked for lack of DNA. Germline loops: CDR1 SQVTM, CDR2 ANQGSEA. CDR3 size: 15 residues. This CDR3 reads CSVEDRGPELYGYTF. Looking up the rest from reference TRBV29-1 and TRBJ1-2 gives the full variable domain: SAVISQKPSRDICQRGTSLTIQCQVDSQVTMMFWYRQQPGQSLTLIATANQGSEATYESGFVIDKFPISRPNLTFSTLTVSNMSPEDSSIYLCSVEDRGPELYGYTFGSGTRLTVV.

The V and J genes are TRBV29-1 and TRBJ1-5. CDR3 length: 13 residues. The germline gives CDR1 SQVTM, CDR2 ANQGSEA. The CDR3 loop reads CSVGGDSNQPQHF.

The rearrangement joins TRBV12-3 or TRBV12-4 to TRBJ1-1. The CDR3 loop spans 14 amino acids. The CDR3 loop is CASSIGRMNTEAFF.

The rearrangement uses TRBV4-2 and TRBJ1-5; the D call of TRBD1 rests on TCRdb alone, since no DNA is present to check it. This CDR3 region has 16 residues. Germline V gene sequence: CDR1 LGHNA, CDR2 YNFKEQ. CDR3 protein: CASSQSDRELNQPQHF.

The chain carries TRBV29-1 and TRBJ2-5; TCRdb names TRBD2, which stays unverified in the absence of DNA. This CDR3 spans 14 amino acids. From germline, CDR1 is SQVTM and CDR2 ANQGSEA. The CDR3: CSVGASGRKETQYF. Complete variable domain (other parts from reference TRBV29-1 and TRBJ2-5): SAVISQKPSRDICQRGTSLTIQCQVDSQVTMMFWYRQQPGQSLTLIATANQGSEATYESGFVIDKFPISRPNLTFSTLTVSNMSPEDSSIYLCSVGASGRKETQYFGPGTRLLVL.

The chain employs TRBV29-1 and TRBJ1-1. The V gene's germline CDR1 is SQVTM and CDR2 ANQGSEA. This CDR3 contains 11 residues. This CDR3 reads CSVELNTEAFF.

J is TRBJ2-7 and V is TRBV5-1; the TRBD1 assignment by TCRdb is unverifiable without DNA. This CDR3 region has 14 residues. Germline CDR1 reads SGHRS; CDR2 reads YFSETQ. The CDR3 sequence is CASSGTGGSYEQYF.

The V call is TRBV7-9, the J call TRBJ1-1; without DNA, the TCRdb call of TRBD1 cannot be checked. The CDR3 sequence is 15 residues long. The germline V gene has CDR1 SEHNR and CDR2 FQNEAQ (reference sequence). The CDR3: CASSPGVMGDTEAFF.

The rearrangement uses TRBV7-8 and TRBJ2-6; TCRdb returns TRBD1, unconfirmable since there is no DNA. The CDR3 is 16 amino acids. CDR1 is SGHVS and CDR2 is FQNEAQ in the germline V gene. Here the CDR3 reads CASSLSIRAGANVLTF.

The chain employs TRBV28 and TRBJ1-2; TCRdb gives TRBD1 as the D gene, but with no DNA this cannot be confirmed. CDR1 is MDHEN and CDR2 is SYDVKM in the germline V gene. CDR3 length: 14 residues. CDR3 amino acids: CATPRDRGPYGYTF.

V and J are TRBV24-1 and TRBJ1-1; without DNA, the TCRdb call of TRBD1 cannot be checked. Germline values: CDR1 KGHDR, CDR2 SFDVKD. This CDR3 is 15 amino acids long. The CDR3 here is CATSEPGTGGTEAFF.

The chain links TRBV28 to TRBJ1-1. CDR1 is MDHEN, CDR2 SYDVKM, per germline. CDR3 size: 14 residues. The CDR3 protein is CASSYPQENTEAFF.

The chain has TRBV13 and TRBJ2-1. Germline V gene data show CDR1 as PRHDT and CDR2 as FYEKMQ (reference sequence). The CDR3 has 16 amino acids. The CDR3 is CASSLGFSGDYNEQFF.

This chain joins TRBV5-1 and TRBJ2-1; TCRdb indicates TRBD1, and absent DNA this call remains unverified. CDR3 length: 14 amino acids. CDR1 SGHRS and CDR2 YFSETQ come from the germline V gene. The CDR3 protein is CASSLEQGANEQFF.

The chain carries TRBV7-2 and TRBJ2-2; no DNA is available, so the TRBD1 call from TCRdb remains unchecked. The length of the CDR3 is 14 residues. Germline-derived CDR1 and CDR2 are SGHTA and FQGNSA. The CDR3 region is CASSLVGGPGELFF.

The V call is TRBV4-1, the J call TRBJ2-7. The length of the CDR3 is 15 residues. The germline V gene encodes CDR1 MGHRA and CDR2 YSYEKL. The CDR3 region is CASSRQASGSYEQYF.

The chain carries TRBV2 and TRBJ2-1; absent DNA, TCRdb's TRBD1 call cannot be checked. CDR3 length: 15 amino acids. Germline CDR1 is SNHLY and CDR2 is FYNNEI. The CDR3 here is CASSETREAYNEQFF.

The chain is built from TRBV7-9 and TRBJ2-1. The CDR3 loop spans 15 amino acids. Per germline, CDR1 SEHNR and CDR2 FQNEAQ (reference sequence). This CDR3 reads CASSPSGISYNEQFF.

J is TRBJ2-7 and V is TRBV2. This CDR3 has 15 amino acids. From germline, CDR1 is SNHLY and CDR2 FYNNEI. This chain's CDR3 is CASSEAIGRSYEQYF.